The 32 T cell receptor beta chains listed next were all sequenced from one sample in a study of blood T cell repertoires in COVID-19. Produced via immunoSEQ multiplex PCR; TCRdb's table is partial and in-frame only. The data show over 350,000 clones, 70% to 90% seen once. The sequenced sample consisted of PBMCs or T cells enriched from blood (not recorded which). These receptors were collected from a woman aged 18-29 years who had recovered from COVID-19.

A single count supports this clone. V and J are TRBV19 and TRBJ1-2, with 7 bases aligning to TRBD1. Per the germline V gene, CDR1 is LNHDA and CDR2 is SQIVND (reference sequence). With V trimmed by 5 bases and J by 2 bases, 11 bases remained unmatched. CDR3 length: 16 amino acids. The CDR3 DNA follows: TGTGCCAGTAGTCCCCCTATACAGGGGAAAAACTATGGCTACACCTTC. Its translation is CASSPPIQGKNYGYTF.

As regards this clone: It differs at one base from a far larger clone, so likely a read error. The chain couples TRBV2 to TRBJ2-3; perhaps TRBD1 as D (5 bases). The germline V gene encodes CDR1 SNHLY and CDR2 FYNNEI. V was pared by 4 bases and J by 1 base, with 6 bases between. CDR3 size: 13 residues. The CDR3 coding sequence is TGTGCCAGCAGTGCACAGGGCACAGATACGCAGTATTTT. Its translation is CASSAQGTDTQYF.

CDR3 DNA sequence: TGCAGCGTTGCTGGGGCGGAGGGGGCCAACGTCCTGACTTTC. Protein product: CSVAGAEGANVLTF. The rearrangement links TRBV29-1 to TRBJ2-6; D perhaps matches TRBD1 (5 bases). This CDR3 spans 14 amino acids. The germline V and J ends were trimmed by 4 bases and 4 bases, with 11 bases remaining between them. The germline CDR1 and CDR2 sequences are SQVTM and ANQGSEA.

This chain's CDR3 is CASSTRGPWSETQYF. For the CDR3, the DNA is TGTGCCAGTAGTACCAGGGGGCCTTGGTCGGAGACCCAGTACTTC. The chain links TRBV19 to TRBJ2-5, with 8 bases identical to TRBD1. The ends lost 4 bases at V and 5 bases at J; junction bases unmatched: 9. Germline loops: CDR1 LNHDA, CDR2 SQIVND (reference sequence). The CDR3 loop spans 15 amino acids.

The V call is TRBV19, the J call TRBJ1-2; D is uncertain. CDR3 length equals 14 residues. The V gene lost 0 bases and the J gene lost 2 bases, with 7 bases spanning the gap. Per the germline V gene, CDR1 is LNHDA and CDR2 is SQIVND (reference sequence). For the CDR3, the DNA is TGTGCCAGTAGTATAGATCGGAGGAACTATGGCTACACCTTC. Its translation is CASSIDRRNYGYTF.

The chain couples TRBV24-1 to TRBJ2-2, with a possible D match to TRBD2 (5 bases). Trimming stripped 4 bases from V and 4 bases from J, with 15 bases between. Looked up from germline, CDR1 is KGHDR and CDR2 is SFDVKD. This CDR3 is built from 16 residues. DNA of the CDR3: TGTGCCACCAGTGACCTGGACCGGGATCTCACCGGGGAGCTGTTTTTT. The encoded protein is CATSDLDRDLTGELFF.

Here the CDR3 reads CASSLPGRGTDTQYF. Here the CDR3 DNA reads TGCGCCAGCAGCCTCCCGGGCAGGGGCACAGATACGCAGTATTTT. The J gene is TRBJ2-3, the V gene TRBV5-1; D possibly corresponds to TRBD1 (5 bases). This CDR3 spans 15 amino acids. Trimming shortened V by 4 bases and J by 1 base, and 13 bases separated the two germline ends. Per the germline V gene, CDR1 is SGHRS and CDR2 is YFSETQ.

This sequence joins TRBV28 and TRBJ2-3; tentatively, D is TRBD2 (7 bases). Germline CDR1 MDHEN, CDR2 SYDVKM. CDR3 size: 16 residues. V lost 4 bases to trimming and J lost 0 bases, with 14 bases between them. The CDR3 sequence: CASSWGGGASTDTQYF. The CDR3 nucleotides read TGTGCCAGCAGTTGGGGAGGGGGAGCTAGCACAGATACGCAGTATTTT.

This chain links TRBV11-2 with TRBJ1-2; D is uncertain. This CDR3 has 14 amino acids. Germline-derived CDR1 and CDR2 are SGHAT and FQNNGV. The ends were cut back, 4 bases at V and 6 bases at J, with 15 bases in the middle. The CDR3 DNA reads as TGTGCCAGCAGCTACTCCCCGGGGAGTGATGGCTACACCTTC. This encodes CASSYSPGSDGYTF.

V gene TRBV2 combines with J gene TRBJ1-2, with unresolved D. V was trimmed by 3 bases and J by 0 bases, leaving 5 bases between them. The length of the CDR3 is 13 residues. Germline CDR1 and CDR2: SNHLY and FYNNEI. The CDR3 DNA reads TGTGCCAGCAGTGACATTGCTAACTATGGCTACACCTTC. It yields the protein CASSDIANYGYTF.

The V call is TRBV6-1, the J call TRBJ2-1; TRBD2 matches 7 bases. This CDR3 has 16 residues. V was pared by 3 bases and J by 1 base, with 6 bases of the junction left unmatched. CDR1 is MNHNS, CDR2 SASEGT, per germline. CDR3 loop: CASSDRRGTSYNEQFF. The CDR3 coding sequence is TGTGCCAGCAGTGACAGGCGGGGGACGTCCTACAATGAGCAGTTCTTC.

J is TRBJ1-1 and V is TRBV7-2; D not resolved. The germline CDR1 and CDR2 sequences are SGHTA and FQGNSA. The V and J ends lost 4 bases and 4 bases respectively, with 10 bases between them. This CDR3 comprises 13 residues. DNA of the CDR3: TGTGCCAGCAGCTCCCAGGTTACCACTGAAGCTTTCTTT. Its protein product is CASSSQVTTEAFF.

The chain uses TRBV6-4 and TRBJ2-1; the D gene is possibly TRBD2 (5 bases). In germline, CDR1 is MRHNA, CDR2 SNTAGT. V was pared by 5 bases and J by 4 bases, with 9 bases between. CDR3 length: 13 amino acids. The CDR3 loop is CASSRGLYNEQFF. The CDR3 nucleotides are TGTGCCAGCAGTCGTGGACTTTACAATGAGCAGTTCTTC.

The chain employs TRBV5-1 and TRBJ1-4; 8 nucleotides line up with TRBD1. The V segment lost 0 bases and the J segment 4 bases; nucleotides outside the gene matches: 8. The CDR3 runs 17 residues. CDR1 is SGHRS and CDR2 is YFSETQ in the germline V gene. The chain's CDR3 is CASSLGQGAKRNEKLFF. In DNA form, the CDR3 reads TGCGCCAGCAGCTTGGGGCAGGGGGCTAAGCGTAATGAAAAACTGTTTTTT. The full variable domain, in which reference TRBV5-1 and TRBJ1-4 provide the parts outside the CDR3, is KAGVTQTPRYLIKTRGQQVTLSCSPISGHRSVSWYQQTPGQGLQFLFEYFSETQRNKGNFPGRFSGRQFSNSRSEMNVSTLELGDSALYLCASSLGQGAKRNEKLFFGSGTQLSVL.

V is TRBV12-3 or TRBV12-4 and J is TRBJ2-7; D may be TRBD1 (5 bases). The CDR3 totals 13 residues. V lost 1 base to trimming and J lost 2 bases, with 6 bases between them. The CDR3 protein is CASSLGRAYEQYF. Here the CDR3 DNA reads TGTGCCAGCAGTTTAGGCAGGGCCTACGAGCAGTACTTC.

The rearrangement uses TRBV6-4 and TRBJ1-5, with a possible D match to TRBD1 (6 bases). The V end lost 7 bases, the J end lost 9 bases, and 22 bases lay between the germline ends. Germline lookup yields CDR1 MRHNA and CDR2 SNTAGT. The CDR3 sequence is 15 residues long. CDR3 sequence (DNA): TGTGCCAGCATTGGGAGGGACACCGAAGGGAGGCCCCAGCATTTT. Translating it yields CASIGRDTEGRPQHF.

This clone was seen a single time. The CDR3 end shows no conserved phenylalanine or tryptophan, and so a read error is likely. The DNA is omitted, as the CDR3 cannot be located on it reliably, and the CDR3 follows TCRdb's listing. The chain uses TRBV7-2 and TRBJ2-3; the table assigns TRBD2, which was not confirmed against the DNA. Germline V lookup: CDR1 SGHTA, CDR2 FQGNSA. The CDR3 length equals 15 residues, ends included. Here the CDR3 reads CASSSKQNGGPLNWP.

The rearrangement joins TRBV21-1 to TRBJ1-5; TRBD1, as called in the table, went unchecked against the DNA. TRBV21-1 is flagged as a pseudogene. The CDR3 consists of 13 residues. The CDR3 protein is CASSERPGGAKHF. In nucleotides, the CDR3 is TGTGCCAGCAGCGAACGGCCGGGTGGGGCCAAACATTTT.

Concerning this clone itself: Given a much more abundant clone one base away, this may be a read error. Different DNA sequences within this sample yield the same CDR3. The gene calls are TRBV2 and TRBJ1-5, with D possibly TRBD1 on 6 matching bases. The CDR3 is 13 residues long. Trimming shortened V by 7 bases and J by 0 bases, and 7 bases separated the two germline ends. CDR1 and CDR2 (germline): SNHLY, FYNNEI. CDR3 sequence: CASNRDSNQPQHF. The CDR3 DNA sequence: TGTGCCAGCAACAGGGATAGCAATCAGCCCCAGCATTTT. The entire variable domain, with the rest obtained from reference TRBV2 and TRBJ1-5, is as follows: EPEVTQTPSHQVTQMGQEVILRCVPISNHLYFYWYRQILGQKVEFLVSFYNNEISEKSEIFDDQFSVERPDGSNFTLKIRSTKLEDSAMYFCASNRDSNQPQHFGDGTRLSIL.

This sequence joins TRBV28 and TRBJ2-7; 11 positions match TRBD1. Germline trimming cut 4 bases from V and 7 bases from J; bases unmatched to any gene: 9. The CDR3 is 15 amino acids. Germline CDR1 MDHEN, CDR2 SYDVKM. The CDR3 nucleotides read TGTGCCAGCAGTTCGCCCGGGACAGGGGGGGGAGAGCAGTACTTC. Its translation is CASSSPGTGGGEQYF.

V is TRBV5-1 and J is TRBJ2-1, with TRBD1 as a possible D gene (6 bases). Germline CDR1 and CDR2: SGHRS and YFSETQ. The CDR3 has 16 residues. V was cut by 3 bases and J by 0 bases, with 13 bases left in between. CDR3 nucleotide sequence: TGCGCCAGCAGCTCCGAAACAGGGCTCTCCTACAATGAGCAGTTCTTC. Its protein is CASSSETGLSYNEQFF.

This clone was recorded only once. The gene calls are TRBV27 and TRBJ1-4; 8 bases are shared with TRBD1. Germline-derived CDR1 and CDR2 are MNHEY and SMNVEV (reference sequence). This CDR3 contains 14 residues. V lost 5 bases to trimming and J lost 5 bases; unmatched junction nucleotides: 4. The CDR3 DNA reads TGTGCCAGCAGTGTGGACAGGGACAATGAAAAACTGTTTTTT. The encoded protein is CASSVDRDNEKLFF.

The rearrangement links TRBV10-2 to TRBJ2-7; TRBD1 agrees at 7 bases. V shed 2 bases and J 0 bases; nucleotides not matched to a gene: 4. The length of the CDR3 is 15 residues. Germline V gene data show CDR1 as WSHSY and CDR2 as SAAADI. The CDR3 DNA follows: TGCGCCAGCAGTGAGCCGGGACAGCTCTCCTACGAGCAGTACTTC. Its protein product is CASSEPGQLSYEQYF.

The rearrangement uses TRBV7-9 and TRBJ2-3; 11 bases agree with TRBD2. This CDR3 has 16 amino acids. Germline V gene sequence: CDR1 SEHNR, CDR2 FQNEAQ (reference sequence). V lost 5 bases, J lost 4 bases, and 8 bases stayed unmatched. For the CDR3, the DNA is TGTGCCAGCAGCCCCTATACTAGCGGGGGTGCAGATACGCAGTATTTT. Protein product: CASSPYTSGGADTQYF.

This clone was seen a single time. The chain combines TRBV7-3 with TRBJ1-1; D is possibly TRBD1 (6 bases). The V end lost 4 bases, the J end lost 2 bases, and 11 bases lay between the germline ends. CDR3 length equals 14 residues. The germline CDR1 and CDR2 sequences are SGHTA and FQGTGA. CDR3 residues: CASSSGGINTEAFF. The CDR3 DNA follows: TGTGCCAGCAGCTCGGGGGGCATCAACACTGAAGCTTTCTTT.

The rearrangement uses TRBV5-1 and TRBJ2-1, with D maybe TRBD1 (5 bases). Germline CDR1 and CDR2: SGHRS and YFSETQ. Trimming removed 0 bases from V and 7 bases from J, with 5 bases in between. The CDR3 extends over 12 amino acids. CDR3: CASSLEGNEQFF. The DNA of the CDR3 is TGCGCCAGCAGCTTGGAGGGGAATGAGCAGTTCTTC. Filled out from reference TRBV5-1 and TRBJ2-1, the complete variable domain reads KAGVTQTPRYLIKTRGQQVTLSCSPISGHRSVSWYQQTPGQGLQFLFEYFSETQRNKGNFPGRFSGRQFSNSRSEMNVSTLELGDSALYLCASSLEGNEQFFGPGTRLTVL.

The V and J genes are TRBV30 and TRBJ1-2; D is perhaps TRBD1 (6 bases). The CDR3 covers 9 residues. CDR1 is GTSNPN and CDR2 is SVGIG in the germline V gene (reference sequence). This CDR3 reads CASDRPYTF. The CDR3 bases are TGTGCTTCGGACAGACCCTACACCTTC.

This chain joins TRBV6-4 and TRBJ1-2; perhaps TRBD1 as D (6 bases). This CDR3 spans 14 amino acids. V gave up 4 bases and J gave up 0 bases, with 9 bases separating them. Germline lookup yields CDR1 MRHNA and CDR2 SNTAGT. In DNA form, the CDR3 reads TGTGCCAGCAGTGTGGACAGTGCTAACTATGGCTACACCTTC. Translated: CASSVDSANYGYTF.

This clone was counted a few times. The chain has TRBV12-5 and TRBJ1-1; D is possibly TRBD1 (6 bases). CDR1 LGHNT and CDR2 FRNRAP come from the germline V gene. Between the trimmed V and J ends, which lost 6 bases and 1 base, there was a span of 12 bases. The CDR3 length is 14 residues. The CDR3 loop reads CASGVGGANTEAFF. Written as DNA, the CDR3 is TGTGCTAGTGGCGTAGGGGGGGCGAACACTGAAGCTTTCTTT.

CDR3 in amino acids: CASGDWTGGFEKLFF. In DNA, the CDR3 is TGTGCTAGTGGTGACTGGACAGGGGGTTTTGAAAAACTGTTTTTT. This chain links TRBV12-5 with TRBJ1-4; TRBD1 agrees at 10 bases. The CDR3 contains 15 residues. Germline V lookup: CDR1 LGHNT, CDR2 FRNRAP. With V trimmed by 5 bases and J by 7 bases, 7 bases remained unmatched.

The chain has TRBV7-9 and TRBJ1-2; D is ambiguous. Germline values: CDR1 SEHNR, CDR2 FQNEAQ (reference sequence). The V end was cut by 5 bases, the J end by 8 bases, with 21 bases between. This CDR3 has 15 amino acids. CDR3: CASSPRTRPKVGYTF. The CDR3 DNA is TGTGCCAGCAGCCCGCGCACGCGGCCGAAGGTAGGCTACACCTTC. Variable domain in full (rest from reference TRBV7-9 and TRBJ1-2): DTGVSQNPRHKITKRGQNVTFRCDPISEHNRLYWYRQTLGQGPEFLTYFQNEAQLEKSRLLSDRFSAERPKGSFSTLEIQRTEQGDSAMYLCASSPRTRPKVGYTFGSGTRLTVV.

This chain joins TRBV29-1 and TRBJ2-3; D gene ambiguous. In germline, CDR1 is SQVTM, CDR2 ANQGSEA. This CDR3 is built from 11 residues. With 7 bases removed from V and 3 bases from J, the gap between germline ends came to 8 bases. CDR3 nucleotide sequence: TGCAGCGGGGCGTTGACAGATACGCAGTATTTT. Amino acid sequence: CSGALTDTQYF.